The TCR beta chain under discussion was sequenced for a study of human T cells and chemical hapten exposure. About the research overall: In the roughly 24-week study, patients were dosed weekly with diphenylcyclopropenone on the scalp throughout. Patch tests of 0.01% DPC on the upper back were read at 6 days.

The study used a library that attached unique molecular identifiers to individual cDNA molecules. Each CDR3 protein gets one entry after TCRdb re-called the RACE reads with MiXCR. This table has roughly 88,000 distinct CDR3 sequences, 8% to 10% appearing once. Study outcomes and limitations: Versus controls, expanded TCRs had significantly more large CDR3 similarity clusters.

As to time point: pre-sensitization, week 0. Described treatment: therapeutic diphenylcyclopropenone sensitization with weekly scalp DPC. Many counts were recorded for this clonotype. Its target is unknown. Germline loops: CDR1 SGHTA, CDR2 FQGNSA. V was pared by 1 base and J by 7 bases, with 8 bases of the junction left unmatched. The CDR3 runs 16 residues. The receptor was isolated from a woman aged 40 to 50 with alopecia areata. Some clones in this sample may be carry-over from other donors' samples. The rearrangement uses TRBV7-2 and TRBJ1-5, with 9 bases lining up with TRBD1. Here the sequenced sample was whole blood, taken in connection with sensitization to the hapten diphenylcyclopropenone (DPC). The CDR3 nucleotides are TGTGCCAGCAGCTTAGGTGGGACAGGGTTTTGGCAGCCCCAGCATTTT. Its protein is CASSLGGTGFWQPQHF.